This T cell receptor beta chain is from a study of beta chain features in type 1 diabetes. V was cut by 4 bases and J by 4 bases, with 12 bases left in between. Germline-derived CDR1 and CDR2 are SGHRS and YFSETQ. The CDR3 has 15 amino acids. Investigators reverse transcribed all isolated RNA, so they sequenced expressed TCRB transcripts. The average read count of naive, central memory and regulatory T cell samples was several million. The protocol was immunoSEQ multiplex PCR, while the TCRdb copy is restricted to in-frame clones and leaves out a portion. The sample lists under 500,000 clones, approximately 28% occurring once.

The rearrangement links TRBV5-1 to TRBJ2-6, with D perhaps assigned TRBD1 or TRBD2 (5 bases each). The origin of this receptor is a man aged 18 to 35 in good health. Sequencing was done on a sample of naive CD4+ T cells from blood. This CDR3 reads CASSLRGAGANVLTF. The DNA for the CDR3 is TGCGCCAGCAGCCTGAGGGGCGCCGGGGCCAACGTCCTGACTTTC.